Presented here are 11 T cell receptor beta chains from one specimen sequenced in a study of shared clonotypes between healthy human individuals. TCRdb's table, derived via immunoSEQ multiplex PCR, lists solely in-frame clones and lacks some. The sample shows fewer than 600,000 clones, roughly 80% of them seen only once. Sequenced material: PBMCs. These receptors all come from a woman aged 40 to 50 in good health. Some clones in this sample may be carry-over from other donors' samples.

This chain joins TRBV28 and TRBJ1-6; 9 bases are a match to TRBD1. CDR3 size: 16 residues. The junction had 8 bases not matched to a gene; V was cut back by 6 bases and J by 5 bases. The germline V gene encodes CDR1 MDHEN and CDR2 SYDVKM. The CDR3 is CASRSHRGRNNSPLHF. The CDR3 nucleotides are TGTGCCAGCAGAAGCCACAGGGGGCGAAATAATTCACCCCTCCACTTT.

This clone has a single count. The rearrangement joins TRBV4-2 to TRBJ1-2; tentatively, D is TRBD1 (5 bases). The CDR3 totals 16 residues. Germline V lookup: CDR1 LGHNA, CDR2 YNFKEQ. The ends were cut back, 0 bases at V and 4 bases at J, with 15 bases in the middle. The CDR3 reads CASSQDGAGRVYGYTF. Written as DNA, the CDR3 is TGTGCCAGCAGCCAAGATGGGGCGGGACGGGTCTATGGCTACACCTTC.

The chain uses TRBV27 and TRBJ2-4; 8 positions match TRBD1. Germline loops: CDR1 MNHEY, CDR2 SMNVEV (reference sequence). CDR3 length: 14 amino acids. V shed 8 bases and J 7 bases; nucleotides not matched to a gene: 10. The CDR3 DNA is TGTGCCAGCGGATACCACAGGGGGGATAACATTCAGTACTTC. Translating it yields CASGYHRGDNIQYF.

This chain uses TRBV7-3 with TRBJ1-1, with D possibly TRBD1 on 5 matching bases. V lost 5 bases and J 4 bases, leaving 17 bases between the germline ends. The germline gives CDR1 SGHTA, CDR2 FQGTGA. The CDR3 consists of 15 residues. In nucleotides, the CDR3 is TGTGCCAGCAGCCCCGGGGGAGGGGCGACCACTGAAGCTTTCTTT. As protein: CASSPGGGATTEAFF.

This chain uses TRBV29-1 with TRBJ2-5; TRBD2 agrees at 10 bases. With 6 bases clipped from V and 1 base from J, the junction kept 14 bases outside the gene matches. In germline, CDR1 is SQVTM, CDR2 ANQGSEA. This CDR3 has 17 residues. The CDR3 spells CSVVPTLLAGGQETQYF. CDR3 nucleotides: TGCAGCGTCGTACCCACACTTTTAGCGGGAGGCCAAGAGACCCAGTACTTC. The entire variable domain, with the rest obtained from reference TRBV29-1 and TRBJ2-5, is as follows: SAVISQKPSRDICQRGTSLTIQCQVDSQVTMMFWYRQQPGQSLTLIATANQGSEATYESGFVIDKFPISRPNLTFSTLTVSNMSPEDSSIYLCSVVPTLLAGGQETQYFGPGTRLLVL.

The chain couples TRBV7-2 to TRBJ1-1, with D uncertain. Trimming cost V 1 base and J 6 bases, with 18 bases left between them. Per the germline V gene, CDR1 is SGHTA and CDR2 is FQGNSA. There are 16 residues in the CDR3. CDR3 residues: CASSLVSGGGAAEAFF. The CDR3 region has the DNA TGTGCCAGCAGCTTAGTGTCGGGCGGAGGTGCGGCTGAAGCTTTCTTT.

The sample holds one count of this clone. The chain is built from TRBV5-1 and TRBJ2-7; D perhaps matches TRBD1 (5 bases). Per germline, CDR1 SGHRS and CDR2 YFSETQ. Trimming took off 5 bases at V and 3 bases at J, with 15 bases between the two ends. CDR3 length: 14 amino acids. The CDR3 nucleotides are TGCGCCAGCAGTTCAGGACAATCCAGCTACGAGCAGTACTTC. Protein: CASSSGQSSYEQYF.

DNA for the CDR3: TGTGCCAGCAGTGGCGGGGGTACGCAGTATTTT. Translating it yields CASSGGGTQYF. This sequence joins TRBV6-4 and TRBJ2-3; 7 nucleotides align to TRBD2. J gave up 8 bases and V 4 bases, and 0 bases lay outside the gene matches. Germline V gene data show CDR1 as MRHNA and CDR2 as SNTAGT. This CDR3 region has 11 residues.

This sequence joins TRBV11-2 and TRBJ1-4; 7 bases map to TRBD1. This CDR3 has 15 amino acids. V lost 2 bases to trimming and J lost 10 bases; unmatched junction nucleotides: 10. Germline V gives CDR1 SGHAT, CDR2 FQNNGV. The CDR3 here is CASSLSGSQGGKLFF. The CDR3 coding sequence is TGTGCCAGCAGCTTATCGGGGAGCCAGGGGGGAAAACTGTTTTTT.

With regard to this clone: This same CDR3 is encoded by further DNA sequences in the sample. The rearrangement uses TRBV18 and TRBJ2-5, with D perhaps given as TRBD1 or TRBD2 (5 bases each). CDR3 length equals 12 residues. CDR1 KGHSH and CDR2 LQKENI come from the germline V gene. V dropped 1 base and J dropped 5 bases, with 5 bases sitting between them. The CDR3 sequence is CASSPRGETQYF. The CDR3 nucleotides are TGTGCCAGCTCACCACGGGGGGAGACCCAGTACTTC.

The chain is built from TRBV5-1 and TRBJ2-7; a weak D match, TRBD2 (6 bases). The CDR3 sequence is 15 residues long. V was cut by 3 bases and J by 6 bases, with 19 bases left in between. Germline assignment: CDR1 SGHRS and CDR2 YFSETQ. The CDR3 reads CASSYDGTLAFEQYF. The DNA for the CDR3 is TGCGCCAGCAGCTACGATGGGACTTTAGCCTTCGAGCAGTACTTC.